The 23 T cell receptor beta chains below all came from one sample that was sequenced in a study of chemoradiotherapy in HPV16-positive cancers. Some clones are missing from TCRdb's copy, which holds only in-frame ones; the method was immunoSEQ multiplex PCR. The table shows some 25,000 clones, with around nine tenths occurring only once. The sequencing used blood, collected from a patient who underwent chemoradiotherapy. The receptors come from a human donor with HPV-associated anogenital cancer.

The J gene is TRBJ2-4, the V gene TRBV5-1; 9 bases fit TRBD1. The trim removed 3 bases at V and 3 bases at J, leaving 4 bases unmatched. The germline V gene has CDR1 SGHRS and CDR2 YFSETQ. The CDR3 runs to 15 residues. The chain's CDR3 is CASSSGQGDKNIQYF. CDR3 coding DNA: TGCGCCAGCAGCTCGGGACAGGGCGACAAAAACATTCAGTACTTC.

The V and J genes are TRBV7-9 and TRBJ2-5; 8 bases are a match to TRBD1. The CDR3 sequence is 13 residues long. Trimming took 5 bases from V and 6 from J; bases not matched to a gene: 5. Germline loops: CDR1 SEHNR, CDR2 FQNEAQ (reference sequence). In DNA, the CDR3 is TGTGCCAGCAGCCCGGACAGGGACCAGACCCAGTACTTC. Amino acids: CASSPDRDQTQYF. Filled out from reference TRBV7-9 and TRBJ2-5, the complete variable domain reads DTGVSQNPRHKITKRGQNVTFRCDPISEHNRLYWYRQTLGQGPEFLTYFQNEAQLEKSRLLSDRFSAERPKGSFSTLEIQRTEQGDSAMYLCASSPDRDQTQYFGPGTRLLVL.

The chain employs TRBV6-1 and TRBJ1-2, with 9 bases lining up with TRBD1. CDR1 is MNHNS, CDR2 SASEGT, per germline. This CDR3 is 15 amino acids long. V shed 6 bases and J 5 bases; nucleotides not matched to a gene: 10. This CDR3 is CASRPGQGVGYGYTF. CDR3 nucleotide sequence: TGTGCCAGCAGACCGGGACAGGGAGTGGGATATGGCTACACCTTC.

This rearrangement joins TRBV6-1 to TRBJ1-1; TRBD1 matches at 7 bases. From germline, CDR1 is MNHNS and CDR2 SASEGT. With 2 bases clipped from V and 11 bases from J, the junction kept 8 bases outside the gene matches. CDR3 length: 13 amino acids. CDR3 in DNA: TGTGCCAGCAGTGAACGGGGGGACAGTAACGCTTTCTTT. This gives the protein CASSERGDSNAFF.

In its sample, this clone was seen a few times. The chain couples TRBV5-4 to TRBJ2-7; perhaps TRBD2 as D (5 bases). V was trimmed by 0 bases and J by 3 bases, leaving 7 bases between them. The CDR3 is 13 residues long. Germline values: CDR1 SGHNT, CDR2 YYREEE (reference sequence). DNA of the CDR3: TGTGCCAGCAGCTTGGAACGGGGCTACGAGCAGTACTTC. This sequence encodes CASSLERGYEQYF.

This chain links TRBV7-2 with TRBJ1-1; D gene ambiguous. V lost 2 bases to trimming and J lost 1 base, with 8 bases between them. Germline V gene lookup returns CDR1 SGHTA and CDR2 FQGNSA. CDR3 length equals 14 residues. The CDR3 nucleotides are TGTGCCAGCAGCTTATGGTATGGGAACACTGAAGCTTTCTTT. Translation gives CASSLWYGNTEAFF.

The chain joins TRBV5-1 to TRBJ1-6, with D possibly matching TRBD1 (5 bases). The CDR3 consists of 17 residues. Germline-derived CDR1 and CDR2 are SGHRS and YFSETQ. The V end lost 5 bases, the J end lost 10 bases, and 25 bases lay between the germline ends. The CDR3 nucleotides read TGCGCCAGCAGACTCAATTTAAGGGTTACAGGCGGATCACCCCTCCACTTT. Translating it yields CASRLNLRVTGGSPLHF.

The rearrangement uses TRBV10-2 and TRBJ1-2; 7 bases are a match to TRBD1. Germline trimming cut 2 bases from V and 4 bases from J; bases unmatched to any gene: 10. This CDR3 has 16 amino acids. CDR1 is WSHSY and CDR2 is SAAADI in the germline V gene. CDR3 sequence reads: CASSERVQGILYGYTF. The DNA of the CDR3 is TGCGCCAGCAGTGAGAGAGTACAGGGGATACTCTATGGCTACACCTTC.

This chain joins TRBV7-9 and TRBJ1-2, with a weak D call TRBD1 (5 bases). Germline CDR1 reads SEHNR; CDR2 reads FQNEAQ (reference sequence). The V end lost 1 base, the J end lost 6 bases, and 9 bases lay between the germline ends. The CDR3 consists of 13 residues. Here the CDR3 reads CASSLVSRDGYTF. The CDR3 nucleotides read TGTGCCAGCAGCTTAGTATCCAGGGATGGCTACACCTTC.

V gene TRBV18 combines with J gene TRBJ1-1, with 9 bases matching TRBD1. The CDR3 loop spans 17 amino acids. Unmatched junction bases numbered 5, after V lost 0 bases and J lost 0 bases. In germline, CDR1 is KGHSH, CDR2 LQKENI. This chain's CDR3 is CASSPPRTGVMNTEAFF. CDR3 in DNA: TGTGCCAGCTCACCACCTCGGACAGGGGTTATGAACACTGAAGCTTTCTTT.

This rearrangement joins TRBV28 to TRBJ2-5, with 7 positions matching TRBD2. CDR1 and CDR2 (germline): MDHEN, SYDVKM. Trimming took 5 bases from V and 5 from J; bases not matched to a gene: 17. The length of the CDR3 is 17 residues. The CDR3 sequence is CASSEGLADTPGETQYF. CDR3 in DNA: TGTGCCAGCAGTGAAGGGCTAGCGGACACCCCGGGGGAGACCCAGTACTTC.

The chain couples TRBV5-1 to TRBJ1-6; 11 positions match TRBD1. With V trimmed by 7 bases and J by 10 bases, 7 bases remained unmatched. The length of the CDR3 is 14 residues. Germline values: CDR1 SGHRS, CDR2 YFSETQ. The CDR3 loop reads CASGFGTGGSPLHF. The CDR3 nucleotides are TGCGCCAGCGGATTTGGGACAGGGGGATCACCCCTCCACTTT.

This chain links TRBV19 with TRBJ1-1, with 7 nucleotides matching TRBD1. V dropped 4 bases and J dropped 5; count of bases not matched to a gene: 13. From germline, CDR1 is LNHDA and CDR2 SQIVND (reference sequence). The CDR3 is 16 residues long. CDR3 residues: CASSTRQGSSRTEAFF. DNA of the CDR3: TGTGCCAGTAGTACCCGACAGGGAAGTTCAAGGACTGAAGCTTTCTTT.

This sequence joins TRBV4-3 and TRBJ2-7; 10 nucleotides agree with TRBD2. From germline, CDR1 is LGHNA and CDR2 YSLEER. CDR3 length: 17 amino acids. V shed 0 bases, J shed 4 bases, and the junction held 9 bases outside the gene matches. The CDR3 DNA sequence: TGCGCCAGCAGCCAAGAAGTGGCTAGCGGGGGCATATACGAGCAGTACTTC. This sequence encodes CASSQEVASGGIYEQYF.

This clone was detected a few times. J is TRBJ2-1 and V is TRBV29-1, with D possibly matching TRBD1 (6 bases). This CDR3 is built from 13 residues. Between the trimmed V and J ends, which lost 5 bases and 8 bases, there was a span of 16 bases. Germline-derived CDR1 and CDR2 are SQVTM and ANQGSEA. CDR3 coding DNA: TGCAGCGTTTGGGGACACCACCGGGATGAGCAGTTCTTC. This translates into CSVWGHHRDEQFF.

The V and J genes are TRBV10-3 and TRBJ2-7; 7 nucleotides line up with TRBD2. Germline trimming cut 0 bases from V and 5 bases from J; bases unmatched to any gene: 7. This CDR3 is built from 15 residues. In germline, CDR1 is ENHRY, CDR2 SYGVKD. The CDR3 loop reads CAISESSQGGHEQYF. The CDR3 nucleotides read TGTGCCATCAGTGAGTCGAGCCAGGGAGGGCACGAGCAGTACTTC.

V usage is TRBV7-3 and J usage is TRBJ2-1; 7 bases are shared with TRBD2. The germline V gene encodes CDR1 SGHTA and CDR2 FQGTGA. The V segment lost 2 bases and the J segment 4 bases; nucleotides outside the gene matches: 5. CDR3 length: 15 residues. This chain's CDR3 is CASSLWAGEYNEQFF. The DNA of the CDR3 is TGTGCCAGCAGCTTATGGGCGGGGGAATACAATGAGCAGTTCTTC.

The chain is built from TRBV6-5 and TRBJ2-7; D unclear. Germline CDR1 MNHEY, CDR2 SVGAGI. The CDR3 has 15 residues. V was pared by 0 bases and J by 3 bases, with 12 bases between. The CDR3 is CASSYSRSQIYEQYF. The DNA of the CDR3 is TGTGCCAGCAGTTACTCGAGGTCTCAGATCTACGAGCAGTACTTC.

CDR3 DNA sequence: TGTGCCAGCAGTCGCGACAGGGCCCCGGTCGAGCAGTACTTC. This sequence encodes CASSRDRAPVEQYF. The gene calls are TRBV28 and TRBJ2-7, with 7 bases aligning to TRBD1. CDR3 length: 14 amino acids. V was clipped by 5 bases and J by 6 bases; unmatched bases: 10. Per the germline V gene, CDR1 is MDHEN and CDR2 is SYDVKM.

This chain connects TRBV4-2 to TRBJ2-4; the match to TRBD2 covers 11 bases. Germline V gene lookup returns CDR1 LGHNA and CDR2 YNFKEQ. The CDR3 totals 16 residues. V dropped 2 bases and J dropped 8; count of bases not matched to a gene: 8. CDR3 protein: CASSQQTSGDVDIQYF. In DNA form, the CDR3 reads TGTGCCAGCAGCCAACAGACTAGCGGGGATGTGGACATTCAGTACTTC.

V is TRBV27 and J is TRBJ1-4; D remains unclear. The CDR3 contains 16 residues. CDR1 and CDR2 (germline): MNHEY, SMNVEV (reference sequence). V gave up 6 bases and J gave up 2 bases, with 16 bases separating them. The CDR3 protein is CASSPGIRRTNEKLFF. The CDR3 DNA reads as TGTGCCAGCAGCCCGGGGATAAGAAGGACTAATGAAAAACTGTTTTTT.

J is TRBJ2-1 and V is TRBV5-1; D gene unclear. The CDR3 contains 15 residues. Trimming stripped 1 base from V and 1 base from J, with 9 bases between. In germline, CDR1 is SGHRS, CDR2 YFSETQ. The chain's CDR3 is CASSLSAISYNEQFF. The CDR3 nucleotides read TGCGCCAGCAGCTTGTCTGCGATTTCCTACAATGAGCAGTTCTTC.

In nucleotides, the CDR3 is TGTGCCAGCAGCGTAGATGGACTAGCGGGGGCAGATACGCAGTATTTT. This sequence encodes CASSVDGLAGADTQYF. The chain employs TRBV9 and TRBJ2-3; TRBD2 aligns across 13 bases. CDR1 is SGDLS, CDR2 YYNGEE, per germline. CDR3 length: 16 residues. The ends lost 0 bases at V and 4 bases at J; junction bases unmatched: 2.